These 16 T cell receptor beta chains came from one sample sequenced in a study of beta chain features in type 1 diabetes. Whole-study results and caveats: Type 1 diabetes patients showed a moderate but significant shortening of TCRB CDR3s in all four CD4+ subsets.

Every bit of the isolated RNA underwent reverse transcription, so sequencing read expressed TCRB transcripts. The table came from immunoSEQ multiplex PCR; TCRdb's copy has only in-frame clones and leaves some out. The sample carries about 180,000 clones, approximately 8.4% recorded once. These receptors lack a known antigen. Material: central memory CD4+ T cells from blood. These receptors came from a man aged 18 to 30 with type 1 diabetes.

This clone was observed a handful of times. This chain uses TRBV18 with TRBJ1-2; no definite D call. Between the trimmed V and J ends, which lost 2 bases and 1 base, there was a span of 8 bases. This CDR3 spans 14 amino acids. The V gene's germline CDR1 is KGHSH and CDR2 LQKENI. This CDR3 reads CASSPTGDNYGYTF. DNA for the CDR3: TGTGCCAGCTCACCAACGGGAGATAACTATGGCTACACCTTC. Full variable domain (rest looked up from reference TRBV18 and TRBJ1-2): NAGVMQNPRHLVRRRGQEARLRCSPMKGHSHVYWYRQLPEEGLKFMVYLQKENIIDESGMPKERFSAEFPKEGPSILRIQQVVRGDSAAYFCASSPTGDNYGYTFGSGTRLTVV.

The V and J genes are TRBV11-2 and TRBJ2-3; 7 bases agree with TRBD2. Germline CDR1 SGHAT, CDR2 FQNNGV. The CDR3 is 15 amino acids. J was trimmed by 5 bases and V by 1 base; bases with no gene match: 6. The CDR3 protein is CASSLGLASGDTQYF. Written as DNA, the CDR3 is TGTGCCAGCAGCTTAGGACTAGCATCGGGAGATACGCAGTATTTT.

This clone was seen repeatedly, ten times or more. This rearrangement joins TRBV29-1 to TRBJ1-1, with 11 bases matching TRBD1. In germline, CDR1 is SQVTM, CDR2 ANQGSEA. There are 13 residues in the CDR3. Trimming at V came to 7 bases and at J to 6 bases, leaving 7 bases not matched to a gene. The CDR3 loop is CSAPGQGESEAFF. Here the CDR3 DNA reads TGCAGCGCTCCGGGACAGGGGGAGTCTGAAGCTTTCTTT.

This clone was counted a few times. The J gene is TRBJ2-7, the V gene TRBV7-9; perhaps TRBD2 as D (6 bases). Germline V gene sequence: CDR1 SEHNR, CDR2 FQNEAQ (reference sequence). The CDR3 totals 14 residues. V lost 5 bases and J lost 7, with 18 bases in between. This CDR3 reads CASSRLGGPVEQYF. The CDR3 nucleotides read TGTGCCAGCAGCCGTCTGGGAGGACCCGTTGAGCAGTACTTC.

Only a few counts were recorded for this clone. CDR3 region: CASSLATGYTEAFF. In DNA, the CDR3 is TGTGCCAGCAGCTTAGCGACAGGGTATACGGAAGCTTTCTTT. This chain uses TRBV7-2 with TRBJ1-1, with 7 positions matching TRBD1. The V segment lost 0 bases and the J segment 8 bases; nucleotides outside the gene matches: 6. In germline, CDR1 is SGHTA, CDR2 FQGNSA. This CDR3 is built from 14 residues.

This clone was observed a few times. This chain links TRBV7-9 with TRBJ2-1, with 8 bases matching TRBD1. CDR1 and CDR2 (germline): SEHNR, FQNEAQ (reference sequence). This CDR3 region has 15 residues. V trimming: 6 bases; J trimming: 7 bases; junction bases outside the gene matches: 11. The CDR3 coding sequence is TGTGCCAGCAGTTCCGGACAGGGTATGACTAATGAGCAGTTCTTC. It yields the protein CASSSGQGMTNEQFF.

The chain combines TRBV5-1 with TRBJ1-2; TRBD1 matches at 11 bases. The CDR3 is made up of 14 amino acids. Germline trimming cut 4 bases from V and 7 bases from J; bases unmatched to any gene: 6. Germline V gene sequence: CDR1 SGHRS, CDR2 YFSETQ. The CDR3 region is CASSPTGQGGGYTF. CDR3 sequence (DNA): TGCGCCAGCAGCCCCACGGGACAGGGGGGTGGCTACACCTTC.

The chain couples TRBV11-2 to TRBJ1-1, with no clear D. From germline, CDR1 is SGHAT and CDR2 FQNNGV. V was shortened by 4 bases and J by 0 bases, with 6 bases between the two germline ends. The CDR3 spans 13 residues. The CDR3 spells CASSSEMNTEAFF. The CDR3 DNA follows: TGTGCCAGCAGCTCGGAGATGAACACTGAAGCTTTCTTT.

CDR3 DNA sequence: TGTGCCAGCAGCTTGGGACAGGGAACTCCCCTCCACTTT. Its protein product is CASSLGQGTPLHF. V gene TRBV7-2 combines with J gene TRBJ1-6; TRBD1 matches 9 bases. This CDR3 is 13 amino acids long. Germline V gives CDR1 SGHTA, CDR2 FQGNSA. V shed 3 bases and J 13 bases; nucleotides not matched to a gene: 4.

V gene TRBV5-1 combines with J gene TRBJ2-1; D gene ambiguous. Germline V gene data show CDR1 as SGHRS and CDR2 as YFSETQ. The V end was cut by 1 base, the J end by 7 bases, with 9 bases between. CDR3 length: 13 amino acids. CDR3 nucleotide sequence: TGCGCCAGCAGCTTGTCTAGTAGAAATGAGCAGTTCTTC. Translation gives CASSLSSRNEQFF.

This sequence joins TRBV28 and TRBJ1-2; D unclear. The germline V gene encodes CDR1 MDHEN and CDR2 SYDVKM. The CDR3 contains 13 residues. Between the trimmed V and J ends, which lost 5 bases and 0 bases, there was a span of 7 bases. Written as DNA, the CDR3 is TGTGCCAGCAGTCTACAGTCTAACTATGGCTACACCTTC. Amino acids: CASSLQSNYGYTF.

This clone was seen only a few times. The chain employs TRBV4-3 and TRBJ2-1; 7 bases are a match to TRBD2. The CDR3 runs to 16 residues. Germline V lookup: CDR1 LGHNA, CDR2 YSLEER. V lost 1 base, J lost 7 bases, and 10 bases stayed unmatched. CDR3 protein: CASSQVLGGLGNEQFF. The CDR3 DNA reads as TGCGCCAGCAGCCAAGTCTTGGGAGGGCTCGGTAATGAGCAGTTCTTC.

This clone was observed a handful of times. The rearrangement links TRBV6-6 to TRBJ1-5; D not resolved. CDR1 and CDR2 from the germline V gene are MNHNY and SVGAGI (reference sequence). The V end was cut by 10 bases, the J end by 7 bases, with 17 bases between. The CDR3 runs to 13 residues. CDR3 nucleotide sequence: TGTGCCACACAATTACAGTTTCAACAGCCCCAGCATTTT. Encoded protein: CATQLQFQQPQHF.

This clone was picked up a small number of times. The rearrangement links TRBV7-8 to TRBJ2-2, with a possible D match to TRBD2 (7 bases). The V gene lost 5 bases and the J gene lost 3 bases, with 16 bases spanning the gap. Germline V lookup: CDR1 SGHVS, CDR2 FQNEAQ. The length of the CDR3 is 16 residues. The CDR3 DNA reads TGTGCCAGCAGCCCCCTCGGGCGGGGGCACACCGGGGAGCTGTTTTTT. Amino acids: CASSPLGRGHTGELFF.

In this sample, this clone turned up a few times. The chain joins TRBV14 to TRBJ2-3; 14 bases match TRBD2. V shed 5 bases, J shed 8 bases, and the junction held 6 bases outside the gene matches. The CDR3 length is 15 residues. Germline loops: CDR1 SGHDN, CDR2 FVKESK. The CDR3 spells CASSRGTSGSGTQYF. In DNA, the CDR3 is TGTGCCAGCAGCAGAGGGACTAGCGGGAGTGGTACGCAGTATTTT.

With regard to this clone: Just one base apart from a much larger clone, this may be a read error. The rearrangement joins TRBV7-2 to TRBJ1-1; no reliable D call. The CDR3 contains 13 residues. The germline V gene encodes CDR1 SGHTA and CDR2 FQGNSA. V lost 1 base to trimming and J lost 2 bases, with 5 bases between them. The CDR3 loop reads CASSLGHNTEAFF. CDR3 in DNA: TGTGCCAGCAGCTTAGGACACAACACTGAAGCTTTCTTT.